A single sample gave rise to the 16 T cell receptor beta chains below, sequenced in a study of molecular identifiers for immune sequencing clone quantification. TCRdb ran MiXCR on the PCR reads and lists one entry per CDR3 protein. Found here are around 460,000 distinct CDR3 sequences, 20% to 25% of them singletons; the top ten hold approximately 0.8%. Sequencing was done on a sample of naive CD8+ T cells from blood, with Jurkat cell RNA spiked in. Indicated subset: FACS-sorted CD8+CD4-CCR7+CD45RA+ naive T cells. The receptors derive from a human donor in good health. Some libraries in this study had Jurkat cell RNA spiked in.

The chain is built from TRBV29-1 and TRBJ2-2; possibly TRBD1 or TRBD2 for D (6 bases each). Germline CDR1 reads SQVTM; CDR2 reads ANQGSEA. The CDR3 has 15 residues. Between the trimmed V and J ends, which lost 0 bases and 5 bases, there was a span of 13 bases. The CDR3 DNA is TGCAGCGTTGAAGATATACAGGGAGGTACCGGGGAGCTGTTTTTT. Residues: CSVEDIQGGTGELFF.

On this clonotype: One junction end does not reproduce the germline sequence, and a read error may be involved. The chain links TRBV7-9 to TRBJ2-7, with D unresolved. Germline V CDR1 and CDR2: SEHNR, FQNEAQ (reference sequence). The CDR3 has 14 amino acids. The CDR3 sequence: CVSSLTGAVYEQYF. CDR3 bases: TGTGTCAGCAGCCTGACCGGTGCGGTCTACGAGCAGTACTTC.

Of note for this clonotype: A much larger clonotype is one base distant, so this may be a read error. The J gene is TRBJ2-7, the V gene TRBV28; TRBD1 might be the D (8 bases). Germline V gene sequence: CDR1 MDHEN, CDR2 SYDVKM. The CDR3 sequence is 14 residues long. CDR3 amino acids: CAGSENRGGYEQYF. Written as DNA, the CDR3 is TGTGCCGGCAGTGAGAACAGGGGGGGCTACGAGCAGTACTTC.

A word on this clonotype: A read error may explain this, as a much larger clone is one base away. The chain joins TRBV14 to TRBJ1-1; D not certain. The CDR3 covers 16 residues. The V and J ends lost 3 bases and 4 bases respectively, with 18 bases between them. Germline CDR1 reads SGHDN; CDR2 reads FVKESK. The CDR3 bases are TGTGCCAGCAGCCATCTCACGATATGGTTGGGCACTGAAGCTTTCTTT. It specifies CASSHLTIWLGTEAFF.

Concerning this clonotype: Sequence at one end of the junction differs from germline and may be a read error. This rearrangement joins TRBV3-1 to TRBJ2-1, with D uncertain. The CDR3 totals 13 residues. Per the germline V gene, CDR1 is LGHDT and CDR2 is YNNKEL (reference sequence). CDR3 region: CVSSQVTGNEQFF. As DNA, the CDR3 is TGTGTCAGCAGCCAAGTCACGGGCAATGAGCAGTTCTTC.

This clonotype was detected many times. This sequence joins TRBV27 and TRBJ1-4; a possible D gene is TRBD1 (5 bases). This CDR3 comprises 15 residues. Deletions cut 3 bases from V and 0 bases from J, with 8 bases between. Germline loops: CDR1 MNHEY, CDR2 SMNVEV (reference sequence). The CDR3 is CASSLGVATNEKLFF. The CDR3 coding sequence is TGTGCCAGCAGTTTGGGGGTTGCAACTAATGAAAAACTGTTTTTT.

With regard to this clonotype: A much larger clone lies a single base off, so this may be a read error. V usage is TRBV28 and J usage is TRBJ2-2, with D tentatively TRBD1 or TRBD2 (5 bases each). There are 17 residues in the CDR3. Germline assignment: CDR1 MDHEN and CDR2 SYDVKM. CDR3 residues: CACSLWGGGLNTGELFF. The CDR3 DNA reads TGTGCCTGCAGTTTATGGGGCGGCGGGCTCAACACCGGGGAGCTGTTTTTT.

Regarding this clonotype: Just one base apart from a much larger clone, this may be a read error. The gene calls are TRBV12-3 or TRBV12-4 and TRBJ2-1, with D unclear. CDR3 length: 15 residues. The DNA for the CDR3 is TGTGCCAGCAGTATTAGGGAAGGAGCCTACAATGAGCGGTTCTTC. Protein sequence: CASSIREGAYNERFF.

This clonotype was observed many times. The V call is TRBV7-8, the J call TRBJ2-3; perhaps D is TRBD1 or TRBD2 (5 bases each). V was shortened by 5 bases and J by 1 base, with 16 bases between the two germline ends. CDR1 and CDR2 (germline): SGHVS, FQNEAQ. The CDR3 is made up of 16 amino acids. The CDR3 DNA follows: TGTGCCAGCAGCCAGCTTGGGGGTGTCGGCACAGATACGCAGTATTTT. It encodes CASSQLGGVGTDTQYF.

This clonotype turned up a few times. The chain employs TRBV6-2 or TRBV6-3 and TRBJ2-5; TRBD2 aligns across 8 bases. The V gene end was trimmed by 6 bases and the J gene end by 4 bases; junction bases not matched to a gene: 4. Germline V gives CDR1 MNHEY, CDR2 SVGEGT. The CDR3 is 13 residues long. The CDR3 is CASSHGGAETQYF. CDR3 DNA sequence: TGTGCCAGCAGCCACGGGGGGGCAGAGACCCAGTACTTC.

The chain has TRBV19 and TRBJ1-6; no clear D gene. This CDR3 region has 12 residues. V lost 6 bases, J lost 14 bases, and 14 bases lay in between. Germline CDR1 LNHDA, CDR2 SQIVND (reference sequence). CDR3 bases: TGTGCCAGTAGGAGTCCGGACCGGGCCCTCCACTTT. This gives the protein CASRSPDRALHF.

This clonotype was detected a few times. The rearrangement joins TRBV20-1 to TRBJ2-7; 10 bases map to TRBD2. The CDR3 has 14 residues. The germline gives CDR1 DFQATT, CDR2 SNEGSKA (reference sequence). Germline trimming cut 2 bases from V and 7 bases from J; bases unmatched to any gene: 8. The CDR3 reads CSARWLAGETEQYF. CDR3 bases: TGCAGTGCTAGATGGCTAGCGGGGGAAACGGAGCAGTACTTC.

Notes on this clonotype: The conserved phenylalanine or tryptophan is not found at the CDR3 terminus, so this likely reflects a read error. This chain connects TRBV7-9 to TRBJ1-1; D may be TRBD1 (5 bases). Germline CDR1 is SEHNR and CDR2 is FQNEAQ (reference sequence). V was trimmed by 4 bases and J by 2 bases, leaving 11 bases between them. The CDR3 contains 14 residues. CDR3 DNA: TGTGCCAGCAGCTGGGGACTTAACAACACTGAAGCTTTCCTT. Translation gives CASSWGLNNTEAFL.

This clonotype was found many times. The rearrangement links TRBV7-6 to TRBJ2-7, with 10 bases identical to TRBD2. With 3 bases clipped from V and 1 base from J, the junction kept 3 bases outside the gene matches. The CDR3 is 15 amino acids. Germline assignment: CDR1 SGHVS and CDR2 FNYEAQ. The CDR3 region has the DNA TGTGCCAGCAGCTTGCGGACTAGCGGTTCCTACGAGCAGTACTTC. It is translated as CASSLRTSGSYEQYF. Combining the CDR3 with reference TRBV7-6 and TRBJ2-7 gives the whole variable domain GAGVSQSPRYKVTKRGQDVALRCDPISGHVSLYWYRQALGQGPEFLTYFNYEAQQDKSGLPNDRFSAERPEGSISTLTIQRTEQRDSAMYRCASSLRTSGSYEQYFGPGTRLTVT.

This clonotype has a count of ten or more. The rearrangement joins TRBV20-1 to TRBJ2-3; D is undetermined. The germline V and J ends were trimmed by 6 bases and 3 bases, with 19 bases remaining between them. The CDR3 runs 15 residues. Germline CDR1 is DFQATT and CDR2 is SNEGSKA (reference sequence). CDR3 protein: CSAYDGDLRTDTQYF. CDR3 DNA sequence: TGCAGTGCCTACGACGGAGATCTTCGGACAGATACGCAGTATTTT.

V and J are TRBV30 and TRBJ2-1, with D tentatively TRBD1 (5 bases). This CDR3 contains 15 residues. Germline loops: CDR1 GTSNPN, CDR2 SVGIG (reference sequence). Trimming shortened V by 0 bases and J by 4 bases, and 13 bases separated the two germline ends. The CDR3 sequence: CAWSVGQGLYNEQFF. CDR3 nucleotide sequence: TGTGCCTGGAGTGTAGGGCAGGGTCTTTACAATGAGCAGTTCTTC.